This T cell receptor (beta chain) was identified in a study of CD8+ T cells in alopecia areata. Points from the study as a whole: In lesional scalp, particularly from alopecia totalis/universalis, clonality was higher than in normal scalp.

RNA extraction and reverse transcription yielded cDNA as sequencing template. Assay: immunoSEQ multiplex PCR; the TCRdb copy retains only in-frame clones and omits some. The data contain 120,000 or so clones, about 57% of them singletons. The CDR3 is 16 amino acids. V lost 2 bases, J lost 4 bases, and 18 bases lay in between. Per germline, CDR1 SGHTA and CDR2 FQGNSA. Alopecia areata patients gave lesional scalp punch biopsies and peripheral blood samples. The sorting of PBMCs gave CD4+ and CD8+ T cells. As concerns this clone: Its antigen is currently unknown.

The rearrangement links TRBV7-2 to TRBJ2-7; D ambiguous. The source was CD4+ T cells sorted from blood, collected at week 0. The receptor was isolated from a human donor with alopecia areata. CDR3 in amino acids: CASSLTPLGQYYEQYF. The DNA for the CDR3 is TGTGCCAGCAGCTTAACCCCCCTGGGCCAGTATTACGAGCAGTACTTC.